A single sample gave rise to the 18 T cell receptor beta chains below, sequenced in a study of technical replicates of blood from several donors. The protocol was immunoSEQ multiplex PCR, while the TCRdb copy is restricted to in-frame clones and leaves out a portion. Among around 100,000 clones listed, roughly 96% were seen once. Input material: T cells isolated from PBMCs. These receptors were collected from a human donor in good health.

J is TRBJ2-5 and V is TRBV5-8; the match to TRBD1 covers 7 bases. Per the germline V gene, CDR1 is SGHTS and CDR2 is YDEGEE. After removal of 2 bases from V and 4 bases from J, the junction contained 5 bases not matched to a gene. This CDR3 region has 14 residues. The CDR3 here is CASSFRDSLETQYF. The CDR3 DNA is TGTGCCAGCAGCTTCAGGGACAGCCTAGAGACCCAGTACTTC. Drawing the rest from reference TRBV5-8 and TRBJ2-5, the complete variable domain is EAGVTQSPTHLIKTRGQQATLRCSPISGHTSVYWYQQALGLGLQFLLWYDEGEERNRGNFPPRFSGRQFPNYSSELNVNALELEDSALYLCASSFRDSLETQYFGPGTRLLVL.

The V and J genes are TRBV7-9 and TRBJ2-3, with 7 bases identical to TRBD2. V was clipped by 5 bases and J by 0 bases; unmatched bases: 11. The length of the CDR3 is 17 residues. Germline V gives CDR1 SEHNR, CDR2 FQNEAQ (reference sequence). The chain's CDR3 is CASSPRFREASTDTQYF. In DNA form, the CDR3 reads TGTGCCAGCAGCCCCCGCTTCCGGGAGGCGAGCACAGATACGCAGTATTTT.

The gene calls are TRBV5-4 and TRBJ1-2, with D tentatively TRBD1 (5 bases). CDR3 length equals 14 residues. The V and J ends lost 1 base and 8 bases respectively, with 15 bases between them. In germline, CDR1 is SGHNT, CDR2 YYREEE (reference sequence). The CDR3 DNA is TGTGCCAGCAGCTTGTGGCAGGGCAAAGGCGGCTACACCTTC. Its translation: CASSLWQGKGGYTF.

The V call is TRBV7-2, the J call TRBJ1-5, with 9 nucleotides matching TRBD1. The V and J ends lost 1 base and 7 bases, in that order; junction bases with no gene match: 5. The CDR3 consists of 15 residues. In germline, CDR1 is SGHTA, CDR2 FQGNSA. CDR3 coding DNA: TGTGCCAGCAGCTTAGTTACAGGGGGCAGGCAGCCCCAGCATTTT. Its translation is CASSLVTGGRQPQHF.

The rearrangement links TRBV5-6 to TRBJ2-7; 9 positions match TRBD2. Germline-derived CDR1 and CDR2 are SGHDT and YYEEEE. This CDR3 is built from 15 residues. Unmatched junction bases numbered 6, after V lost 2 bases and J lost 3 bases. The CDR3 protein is CASSFPGTSNYEQYF. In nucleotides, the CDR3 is TGTGCCAGCAGCTTTCCCGGGACTAGCAACTACGAGCAGTACTTC.

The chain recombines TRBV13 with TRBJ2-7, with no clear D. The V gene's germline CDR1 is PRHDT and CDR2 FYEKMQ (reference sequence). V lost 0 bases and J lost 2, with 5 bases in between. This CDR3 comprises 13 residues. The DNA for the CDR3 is TGTGCCAGCAGCTTAGGTGGGCCCTACGAGCAGTACTTC. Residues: CASSLGGPYEQYF.

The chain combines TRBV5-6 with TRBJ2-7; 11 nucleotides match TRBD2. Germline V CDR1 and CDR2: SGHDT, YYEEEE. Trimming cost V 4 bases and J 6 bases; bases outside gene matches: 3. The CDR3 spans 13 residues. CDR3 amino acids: CASSQTSGTEQYF. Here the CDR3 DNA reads TGTGCCAGCAGCCAGACTAGCGGGACCGAGCAGTACTTC.

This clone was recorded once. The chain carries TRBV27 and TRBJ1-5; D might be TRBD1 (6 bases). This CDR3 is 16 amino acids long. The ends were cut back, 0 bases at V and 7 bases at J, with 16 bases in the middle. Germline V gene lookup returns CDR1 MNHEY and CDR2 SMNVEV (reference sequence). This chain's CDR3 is CASSLSAGGPWQPQHF. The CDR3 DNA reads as TGTGCCAGCAGTTTATCGGCCGGGGGGCCTTGGCAGCCCCAGCATTTT.

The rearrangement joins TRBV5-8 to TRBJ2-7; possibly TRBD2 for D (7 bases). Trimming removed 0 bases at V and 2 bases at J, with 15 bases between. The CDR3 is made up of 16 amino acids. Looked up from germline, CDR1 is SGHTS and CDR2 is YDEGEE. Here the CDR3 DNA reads TGTGCCAGCAGCTTGGTGTTTGGGGGGGCTGCCTACGAGCAGTACTTC. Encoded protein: CASSLVFGGAAYEQYF.

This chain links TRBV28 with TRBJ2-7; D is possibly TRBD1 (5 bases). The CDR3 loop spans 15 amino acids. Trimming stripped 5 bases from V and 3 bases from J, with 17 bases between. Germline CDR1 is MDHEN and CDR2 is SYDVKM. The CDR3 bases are TGTGCCAGCAGTATCCCCACAGGTACCATCTACGAGCAGTACTTC. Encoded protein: CASSIPTGTIYEQYF. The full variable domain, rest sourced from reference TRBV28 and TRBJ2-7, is DVKVTQSSRYLVKRTGEKVFLECVQDMDHENMFWYRQDPGLGLRLIYFSYDVKMKEKGDIPEGYSVSREKKERFSLILESASTNQTSMYLCASSIPTGTIYEQYFGPGTRLTVT.

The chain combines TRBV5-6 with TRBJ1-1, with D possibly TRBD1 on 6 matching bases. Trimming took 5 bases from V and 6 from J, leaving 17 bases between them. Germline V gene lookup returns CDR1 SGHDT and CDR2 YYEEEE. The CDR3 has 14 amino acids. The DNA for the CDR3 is TGTGCCAGCAGTCGACAGATAGGGGGACCTGAAGCTTTCTTT. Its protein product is CASSRQIGGPEAFF.

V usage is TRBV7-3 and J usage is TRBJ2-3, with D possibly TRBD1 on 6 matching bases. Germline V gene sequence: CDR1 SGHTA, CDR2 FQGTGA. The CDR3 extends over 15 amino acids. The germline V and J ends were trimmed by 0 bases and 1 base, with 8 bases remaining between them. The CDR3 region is CASSLTRGGTDTQYF. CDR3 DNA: TGTGCCAGCAGCTTAACCAGGGGAGGCACAGATACGCAGTATTTT.

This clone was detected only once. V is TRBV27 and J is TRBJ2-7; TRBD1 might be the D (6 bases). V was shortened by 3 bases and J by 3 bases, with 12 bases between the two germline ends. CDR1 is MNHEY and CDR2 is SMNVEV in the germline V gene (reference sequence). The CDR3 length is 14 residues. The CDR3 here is CASSFRDKFYEQYF. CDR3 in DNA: TGTGCCAGCAGTTTTCGGGACAAGTTCTACGAGCAGTACTTC.

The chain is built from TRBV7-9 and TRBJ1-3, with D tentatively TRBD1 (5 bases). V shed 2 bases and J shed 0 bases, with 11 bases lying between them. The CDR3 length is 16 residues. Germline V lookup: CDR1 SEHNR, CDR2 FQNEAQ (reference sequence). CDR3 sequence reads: CASSLQGSSSGNTIYF. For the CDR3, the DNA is TGTGCCAGCAGCTTACAGGGATCGAGCTCTGGAAACACCATATATTTT.

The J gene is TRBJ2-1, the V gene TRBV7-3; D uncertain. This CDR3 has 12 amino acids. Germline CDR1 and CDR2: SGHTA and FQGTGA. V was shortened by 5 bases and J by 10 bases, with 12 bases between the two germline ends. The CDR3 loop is CASSPSSAEQFF. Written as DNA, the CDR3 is TGTGCCAGCAGCCCCTCCAGCGCCGAGCAGTTCTTC.

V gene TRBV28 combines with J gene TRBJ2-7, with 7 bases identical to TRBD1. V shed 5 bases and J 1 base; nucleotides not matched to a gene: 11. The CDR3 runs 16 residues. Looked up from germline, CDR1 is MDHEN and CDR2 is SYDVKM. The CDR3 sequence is CASSVATGVGSYEQYF. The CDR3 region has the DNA TGTGCCAGCAGTGTAGCTACAGGGGTAGGGTCCTACGAGCAGTACTTC. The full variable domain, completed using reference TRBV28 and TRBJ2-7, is DVKVTQSSRYLVKRTGEKVFLECVQDMDHENMFWYRQDPGLGLRLIYFSYDVKMKEKGDIPEGYSVSREKKERFSLILESASTNQTSMYLCASSVATGVGSYEQYFGPGTRLTVT.

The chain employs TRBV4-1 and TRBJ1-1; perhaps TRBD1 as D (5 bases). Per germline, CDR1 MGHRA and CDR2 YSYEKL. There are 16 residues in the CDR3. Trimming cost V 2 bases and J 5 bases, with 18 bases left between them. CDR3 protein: CASSQLDGGSRTEAFF. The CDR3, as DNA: TGCGCCAGCAGCCAACTCGACGGGGGGAGTAGGACTGAAGCTTTCTTT.

This CDR3 reads CASSIGGETYNEQFF. The CDR3 region has the DNA TGTGCCAGCAGCATAGGGGGGGAAACCTACAATGAGCAGTTCTTC. The chain uses TRBV9 and TRBJ2-1, with a weak D call TRBD2 (7 bases). Germline-derived CDR1 and CDR2 are SGDLS and YYNGEE. V dropped 4 bases and J dropped 2 bases, with 13 bases sitting between them. The CDR3 has 15 residues.